These 22 T cell receptor beta chains were sequenced from one sample in a study of T cell clones after liver transplantation. The method was immunoSEQ multiplex PCR; TCRdb's version includes in-frame clones alone and lacks a portion of them. The repertoire has 99,000 or so clones, approximately 78% of them found once; the top ten carry around 0.97%. The sequenced sample was CD4+ T cells from blood, obtained before liver transplant. The receptors stem from a human donor who received a liver transplant.

The chain employs TRBV28 and TRBJ1-2; tentative D call: TRBD1 (5 bases). Trimming took off 4 bases at V and 8 bases at J, with 8 bases between the two ends. The CDR3 totals 11 residues. Germline assignment: CDR1 MDHEN and CDR2 SYDVKM. The CDR3 is CASSSWGGYTF. In DNA, the CDR3 is TGTGCCAGCAGTTCCTGGGGGGGCTACACCTTC.

The rearrangement links TRBV19 to TRBJ2-3; D is perhaps TRBD2 (6 bases). Germline CDR1 reads LNHDA; CDR2 reads SQIVND (reference sequence). Trimming removed 3 bases from V and 4 bases from J, with 17 bases in between. CDR3 length: 16 residues. Here the CDR3 reads CASSITGTALPDTQYF. Written as DNA, the CDR3 is TGTGCCAGTAGTATCACCGGGACTGCCTTACCAGATACGCAGTATTTT.

The chain is built from TRBV18 and TRBJ1-2; D is uncertain. The germline CDR1 and CDR2 sequences are KGHSH and LQKENI. Trimming pared 1 base from V and 4 bases from J, leaving 7 bases between. The CDR3 is made up of 13 amino acids. The CDR3: CASSPLDSYGYTF. For the CDR3, the DNA is TGTGCCAGCTCACCACTGGACTCCTATGGCTACACCTTC.

The rearrangement uses TRBV19 and TRBJ1-5, with TRBD1 matching over 7 bases. The germline V gene encodes CDR1 LNHDA and CDR2 SQIVND (reference sequence). The CDR3 is 19 amino acids. The J segment lost 1 base and the V segment lost 5 bases, leaving 17 bases of the junction unmatched. CDR3 residues: CASSSGGQSGLKSNQPQHF. The CDR3 bases are TGTGCCAGTAGTTCGGGGGGACAGTCGGGATTGAAGAGCAATCAGCCCCAGCATTTT.

This clone was counted only a few times. This chain uses TRBV29-1 with TRBJ1-2; a possible D gene is TRBD1 (5 bases). Germline CDR1 and CDR2: SQVTM and ANQGSEA. The CDR3 sequence is 13 residues long. The V end was cut by 6 bases, the J end by 3 bases, with 14 bases between. CDR3 DNA: TGCAGCGTCTTAGTACAGGCCGACTATGGCTACACCTTC. Its protein is CSVLVQADYGYTF.

V gene TRBV6-6 combines with J gene TRBJ2-7, with unresolved D. The germline CDR1 and CDR2 sequences are MNHNY and SVGAGI (reference sequence). CDR3 length equals 14 residues. V gave up 0 bases and J gave up 4 bases, with 10 bases separating them. The CDR3 DNA sequence: TGTGCCAGCAGTTACTCGAAAATTCGATACGAGCAGTACTTC. Translation gives CASSYSKIRYEQYF.

V gene TRBV7-2 combines with J gene TRBJ2-3; D may be TRBD1 or TRBD2 (5 bases each). The V gene's germline CDR1 is SGHTA and CDR2 FQGNSA. There are 16 residues in the CDR3. V dropped 6 bases and J dropped 0 bases, with 16 bases sitting between them. The CDR3: CASSSGTRPSTDTQYF. The DNA for the CDR3 is TGTGCCAGCAGTTCCGGGACGCGTCCTAGCACAGATACGCAGTATTTT.

There are a few counts of this clone. This rearrangement joins TRBV2 to TRBJ1-5; 7 bases match TRBD1. V was pared by 7 bases and J by 3 bases, with 6 bases of the junction left unmatched. Germline CDR1 and CDR2: SNHLY and FYNNEI. The CDR3 spans 14 residues. The CDR3: CASTLRGDNQPQHF. CDR3 coding DNA: TGTGCCAGCACCCTCAGGGGGGACAATCAGCCCCAGCATTTT.

This chain connects TRBV11-2 to TRBJ2-6, with D possibly matching TRBD1 (6 bases). V lost 5 bases and J lost 4, with 15 bases in between. CDR1 is SGHAT, CDR2 FQNNGV, per germline. The CDR3 extends over 16 amino acids. The CDR3 sequence: CASSPRGGPGANVLTF. In nucleotides, the CDR3 is TGTGCCAGCAGCCCCAGAGGGGGACCCGGGGCCAACGTCCTGACTTTC.

The chain recombines TRBV7-9 with TRBJ2-5; D unclear. CDR3 size: 14 residues. Germline CDR1 SEHNR, CDR2 FQNEAQ (reference sequence). Trimming removed 5 bases at V and 1 base at J, with 11 bases between. CDR3 protein: CASSIDWAQETQYF. In DNA form, the CDR3 reads TGTGCCAGCAGCATTGACTGGGCCCAAGAGACCCAGTACTTC.

This chain joins TRBV15 and TRBJ1-1; D is uncertain. V was cut by 0 bases and J by 7 bases, with 9 bases left in between. This CDR3 is built from 13 residues. Germline CDR1 and CDR2: LNHNV and YYDKDF (reference sequence). The CDR3: CATSRDTGFEAFF. CDR3 nucleotides: TGTGCCACCAGCAGAGATACCGGGTTTGAAGCTTTCTTT.

The genes are TRBV7-3 and TRBJ2-5, with D possibly matching TRBD2 (5 bases). The V gene lost 2 bases and the J gene lost 5 bases, with 15 bases spanning the gap. This CDR3 comprises 15 residues. Per the germline V gene, CDR1 is SGHTA and CDR2 is FQGTGA. The DNA of the CDR3 is TGTGCCAGCAGCTTAGATGGTGGGAGAGGTGAGACCCAGTACTTC. Its translation: CASSLDGGRGETQYF.

The chain couples TRBV4-3 to TRBJ1-1, with D hard to call. The CDR3 length is 15 residues. The V end was cut by 0 bases, the J end by 0 bases, with 8 bases between. Germline assignment: CDR1 LGHNA and CDR2 YSLEER. CDR3 nucleotide sequence: TGCGCCAGCAGCCAAGAGGTCAGCCTGAACACTGAAGCTTTCTTT. It encodes CASSQEVSLNTEAFF.

The sample holds one count of this clone. The chain has TRBV6-5 and TRBJ2-7; D may be TRBD1 (6 bases). This CDR3 is built from 14 residues. Germline V gene lookup returns CDR1 MNHEY and CDR2 SVGAGI. Trimming shortened V by 6 bases and J by 2 bases, and 14 bases separated the two germline ends. CDR3 in amino acids: CASRPDRIPYEQYF. CDR3 in DNA: TGTGCCAGCAGACCCGACAGGATCCCCTACGAGCAGTACTTC.

The rearrangement uses TRBV2 and TRBJ2-7; D is unclear. Germline assignment: CDR1 SNHLY and CDR2 FYNNEI. The V end lost 7 bases, the J end lost 5 bases, and 12 bases lay between the germline ends. CDR3 length: 12 amino acids. The CDR3 loop is CASTEARHEQYF. CDR3 nucleotide sequence: TGTGCCAGCACCGAAGCCCGGCACGAGCAGTACTTC.

This chain links TRBV7-9 with TRBJ2-7; D unclear. Germline CDR1 and CDR2: SEHNR and FQNEAQ (reference sequence). The CDR3 runs 14 residues. V was cut by 1 base and J by 5 bases, with 12 bases left in between. This CDR3 reads CASSLVEQGNEQYF. CDR3 DNA: TGTGCCAGCAGCTTAGTTGAGCAAGGGAACGAGCAGTACTTC.

The chain combines TRBV5-1 with TRBJ2-7, with 8 bases lining up with TRBD2. The V and J ends lost 4 bases and 3 bases, in that order; junction bases with no gene match: 9. The CDR3 has 15 residues. Germline lookup yields CDR1 SGHRS and CDR2 YFSETQ. CDR3 amino acids: CASSGLQRGNYEQYF. CDR3 sequence (DNA): TGCGCCAGCAGCGGCCTCCAGCGGGGGAACTACGAGCAGTACTTC.

The chain has TRBV5-1 and TRBJ2-2; TRBD2 matches 11 bases. V lost 0 bases and J lost 2; bases outside the gene matches: 0. Germline values: CDR1 SGHRS, CDR2 YFSETQ. The CDR3 totals 16 residues. In DNA, the CDR3 is TGCGCCAGCAGCTTGGGACTAGCGGGAAACACCGGGGAGCTGTTTTTT. Translated: CASSLGLAGNTGELFF.

This chain uses TRBV19 with TRBJ2-1; D is uncertain. CDR3 length: 13 amino acids. In germline, CDR1 is LNHDA, CDR2 SQIVND (reference sequence). Deletions cut 3 bases from V and 2 bases from J, with 5 bases between. In nucleotides, the CDR3 is TGTGCCAGTAGTATCCCCCCCTACAATGAGCAGTTCTTC. Translated: CASSIPPYNEQFF.

J is TRBJ2-5 and V is TRBV5-1; 9 positions match TRBD1. CDR1 is SGHRS and CDR2 is YFSETQ in the germline V gene. V lost 4 bases and J lost 4; bases outside the gene matches: 8. The CDR3 contains 15 residues. The CDR3 bases are TGCGCCAGCAGCGGGGGACAGGGAGAGGGAGAGACCCAGTACTTC. Amino acids: CASSGGQGEGETQYF.

The rearrangement uses TRBV6-1 and TRBJ2-5, with D perhaps TRBD1 (6 bases). Trimming shortened V by 6 bases and J by 0 bases, and 8 bases separated the two germline ends. The CDR3 extends over 13 amino acids. Germline V gene data show CDR1 as MNHNS and CDR2 as SASEGT. The CDR3 nucleotides are TGTGCCAGCAGAGGACAGCACCAAGAGACCCAGTACTTC. Amino acids: CASRGQHQETQYF.

J is TRBJ1-1 and V is TRBV2; tentatively, D is TRBD1 (5 bases). The germline CDR1 and CDR2 sequences are SNHLY and FYNNEI. Trimming removed 4 bases at V and 1 base at J, with 13 bases between. There are 15 residues in the CDR3. The CDR3 DNA sequence: TGTGCCAGCAGTGTGGGCGGGGCTAGGAACACTGAAGCTTTCTTT. Residues: CASSVGGARNTEAFF. Supplemented by reference TRBV2 and TRBJ1-1, the full variable domain reads EPEVTQTPSHQVTQMGQEVILRCVPISNHLYFYWYRQILGQKVEFLVSFYNNEISEKSEIFDDQFSVERPDGSNFTLKIRSTKLEDSAMYFCASSVGGARNTEAFFGQGTRLTVV.